These 14 T cell receptor beta chains were all obtained from the same sample, sequenced in a study of blood T cell repertoires in COVID-19. Clones were sequenced by immunoSEQ multiplex PCR, and TCRdb holds only the in-frame ones, with some missing. The sample shows almost 100,000 clones, more than 75% of them seen only once. What was sequenced was peripheral blood. These receptors were taken from a man over 45 with acute or convalescent COVID-19.

The table lists this clone with a count of one. This chain links TRBV5-1 with TRBJ1-3, with D tentatively TRBD1 (6 bases). The germline V gene has CDR1 SGHRS and CDR2 YFSETQ. CDR3 length: 14 residues. V lost 0 bases and J lost 6, with 10 bases in between. The CDR3 sequence is CASSLAAGANTIYF. In DNA form, the CDR3 reads TGCGCCAGCAGCTTGGCCGCAGGGGCAAACACCATATATTTT.

The chain uses TRBV10-3 and TRBJ2-7, with 9 bases lining up with TRBD1. The V gene end was trimmed by 3 bases and the J gene end by 6 bases; junction bases not matched to a gene: 9. Germline-derived CDR1 and CDR2 are ENHRY and SYGVKD. CDR3 length: 15 residues. CDR3 sequence (DNA): TGTGCCATCAGTGAACGGGGACAGGGAAGTGGCGAGCAGTACTTC. Translated: CAISERGQGSGEQYF.

This rearrangement joins TRBV6-5 to TRBJ1-5; 7 bases are a match to TRBD1. CDR3 length: 14 amino acids. From germline, CDR1 is MNHEY and CDR2 SVGAGI. V was clipped by 6 bases and J by 2 bases; unmatched bases: 4. In nucleotides, the CDR3 is TGTGCCAGCAGCAGACAGGGAGGCAATCAGCCCCAGCATTTT. It encodes CASSRQGGNQPQHF.

This rearrangement joins TRBV25-1 to TRBJ1-2; D gene uncertain. The ends were cut back, 6 bases at V and 1 base at J, with 9 bases in the middle. The CDR3 totals 13 residues. The germline V gene encodes CDR1 MGHDK and CDR2 SYGVNS. The CDR3 DNA sequence: TGTGCCAGCAGCGCCCCAGATAACTATGGCTACACCTTC. Its protein is CASSAPDNYGYTF.

Only a few counts were recorded for this clone. CDR3 region: CASSPVTGGNEQYF. CDR3 DNA sequence: TGTGCCAGCAGCCCGGTGACAGGGGGTAACGAGCAGTACTTC. J is TRBJ2-7 and V is TRBV7-9; 9 nucleotides agree with TRBD1. This CDR3 is 14 amino acids long. Looked up from germline, CDR1 is SEHNR and CDR2 is FQNEAQ (reference sequence). Germline trimming cut 5 bases from V and 5 bases from J; bases unmatched to any gene: 7.

This clone was found once. The genes are TRBV5-4 and TRBJ2-3; no firm D call. With 0 bases removed from V and 0 bases from J, the gap between germline ends came to 14 bases. This CDR3 is built from 17 residues. Germline assignment: CDR1 SGHNT and CDR2 YYREEE (reference sequence). CDR3 amino acids: CASSLGGPVMSTDTQYF. CDR3 coding DNA: TGTGCCAGCAGCTTGGGCGGTCCCGTCATGAGCACAGATACGCAGTATTTT.

The chain recombines TRBV4-1 with TRBJ1-2, with 9 bases lining up with TRBD1. Germline CDR1 and CDR2: MGHRA and YSYEKL. The CDR3 is 16 amino acids. J gave up 8 bases and V 6 bases, and 16 bases lay outside the gene matches. The CDR3 sequence: CASRTGQGGGWRGYTF. CDR3 nucleotides: TGCGCCAGCAGGACGGGACAGGGTGGAGGGTGGCGGGGCTACACCTTC.

To note about this clone: Other DNA sequences in the same sample also yield this CDR3. The V gene is TRBV18, the J gene TRBJ1-2; no definite D call. The CDR3 contains 13 residues. The V gene's germline CDR1 is KGHSH and CDR2 LQKENI. The ends were cut back, 2 bases at V and 0 bases at J, with 4 bases in the middle. The CDR3 DNA sequence: TGTGCCAGCTCACCAGGGCCTAACTATGGCTACACCTTC. Protein product: CASSPGPNYGYTF.

The DNA of the CDR3 is TGTGCCAGCAGCCAAGGGACTAGCGGGTCCCAAGAGACCCAGTACTTC. The encoded protein is CASSQGTSGSQETQYF. V and J are TRBV3-1 (or the pseudogene TRBV3-2) and TRBJ2-5; 11 nucleotides line up with TRBD2. The CDR3 sequence is 16 residues long. Germline loops: CDR1 LGHDT, CDR2 YNNKEL (reference sequence). With 1 base clipped from V and 1 base from J, the junction kept 2 bases outside the gene matches.

The genes are TRBV18 and TRBJ2-5; TRBD1 matches 11 bases. Germline CDR1 reads KGHSH; CDR2 reads LQKENI. The CDR3 is 15 residues long. The trim removed 4 bases at V and 4 bases at J, leaving 5 bases unmatched. The CDR3 loop reads CASSQTDRGRETQYF. In nucleotides, the CDR3 is TGTGCCAGCTCACAAACGGACAGGGGGCGAGAGACCCAGTACTTC.

This clone was recorded a few times. The chain couples TRBV6-5 to TRBJ1-3, with D perhaps matching TRBD1 (5 bases). The CDR3 consists of 13 residues. V gave up 7 bases and J gave up 4 bases, with 11 bases separating them. Germline CDR1 MNHEY, CDR2 SVGAGI. The CDR3 is CASTGGYGNTIYF. The CDR3 DNA sequence: TGTGCCAGCACGGGGGGGTACGGAAACACCATATATTTT.

The V call is TRBV5-8, the J call TRBJ1-3; 8 nucleotides agree with TRBD1. With V trimmed by 4 bases and J by 3 bases, 3 bases remained unmatched. Germline V gives CDR1 SGHTS, CDR2 YDEGEE. The CDR3 runs 14 residues. The CDR3 DNA reads TGTGCCAGCAGCACAGGGGGTCTTGGAAACACCATATATTTT. Translation gives CASSTGGLGNTIYF.

J is TRBJ1-5 and V is TRBV6-1, with 7 bases aligning to TRBD1. The CDR3 extends over 15 amino acids. Germline V gives CDR1 MNHNS, CDR2 SASEGT. The trim removed 3 bases at V and 1 base at J, leaving 3 bases unmatched. CDR3 sequence: CASSEDRLSNQPQHF. In DNA form, the CDR3 reads TGTGCCAGCAGTGAGGACAGGCTAAGCAATCAGCCCCAGCATTTT.

The rearrangement links TRBV5-1 to TRBJ2-7, with 10 nucleotides matching TRBD2. Germline values: CDR1 SGHRS, CDR2 YFSETQ. The CDR3 length is 15 residues. The V gene end was trimmed by 3 bases and the J gene end by 4 bases; junction bases not matched to a gene: 7. Written as DNA, the CDR3 is TGCGCCAGCAGCTGGGCCCCTAGCGGGAGTTACGAGCAGTACTTC. Translation: CASSWAPSGSYEQYF.